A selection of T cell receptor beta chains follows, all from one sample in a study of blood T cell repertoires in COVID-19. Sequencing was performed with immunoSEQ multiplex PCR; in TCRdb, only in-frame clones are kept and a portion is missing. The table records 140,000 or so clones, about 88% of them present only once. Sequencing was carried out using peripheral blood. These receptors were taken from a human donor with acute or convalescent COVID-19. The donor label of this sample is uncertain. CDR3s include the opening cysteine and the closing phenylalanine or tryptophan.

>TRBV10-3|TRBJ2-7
CAISDPDRLGYEQYF
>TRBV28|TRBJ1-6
CASSPMTGTGSPLHF
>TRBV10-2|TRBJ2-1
CASSDGTSGGAYNEQFF
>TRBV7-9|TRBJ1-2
CASSLVGREDYGYTF
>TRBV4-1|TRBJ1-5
CASSRSLPGQDSNQPQHF
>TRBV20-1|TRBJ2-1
CSAGSNEQFF
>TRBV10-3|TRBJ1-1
CAIRENGGQVTEAFF
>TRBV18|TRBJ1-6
CASSPDRNSPLHF
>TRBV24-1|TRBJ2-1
CATSDSLAGERNEQFF
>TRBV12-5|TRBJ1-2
CASGLGQGSGGYTF
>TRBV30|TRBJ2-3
CAWSVNKNTDTQYF
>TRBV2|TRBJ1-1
CASSVRGGNTEAFF
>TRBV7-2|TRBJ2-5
CASSPIVTYETQYF
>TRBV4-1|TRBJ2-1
CASSGTSGRPTNEQFF
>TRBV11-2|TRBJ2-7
CASSQTSGVSYEQYF
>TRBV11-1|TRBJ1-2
CASSLGGTDSSGYTF
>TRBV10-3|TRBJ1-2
CAITRDRANYGYTF
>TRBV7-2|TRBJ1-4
CASSLASQQGVGEKLFF
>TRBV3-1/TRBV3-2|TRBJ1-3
CASSQGSGQGANTIYF
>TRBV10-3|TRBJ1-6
CAITEDSYNSPLHF
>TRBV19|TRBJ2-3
CASHPPGGTDTQYF
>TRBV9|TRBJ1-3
CASSVNPGTVGNTIYF
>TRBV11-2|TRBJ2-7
CASSPDGLSYEQYF
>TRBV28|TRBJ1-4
CASKQGPYEKLFF
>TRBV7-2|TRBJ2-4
CASSLSPAGVVGTKNIQYF
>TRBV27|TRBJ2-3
CASSYGTGTDTQYF
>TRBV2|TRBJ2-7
CASSGGGTLGYEQYF
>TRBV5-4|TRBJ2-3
CASSTGTGRRDTQYF
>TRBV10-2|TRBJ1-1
CASRAGYTEAFF
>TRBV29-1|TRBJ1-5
CSVGHLNQPQHF
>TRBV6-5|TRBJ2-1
CASRVRWSGDNEQFF
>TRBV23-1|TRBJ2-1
CASSQFGEGLYNEQFF
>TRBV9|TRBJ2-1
CASSTGLAVNNEQFF
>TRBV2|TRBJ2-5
CASSLRVGETQYF
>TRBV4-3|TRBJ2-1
CASSQDRASGGEQFF
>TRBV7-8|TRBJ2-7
CASSRGSGTGGFYEQYF
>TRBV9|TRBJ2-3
CASSVPWDSSLDTQYF
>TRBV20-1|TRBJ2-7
CLAGSPYEQYF
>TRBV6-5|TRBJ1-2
CASTSRKGFGDGYTF
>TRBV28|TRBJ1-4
CASSQTTNEKLFF
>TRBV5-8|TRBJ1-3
CASSRRTVGPTIYF
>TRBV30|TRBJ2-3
CAWSVSSIADTQYF
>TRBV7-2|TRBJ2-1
CASSLERGLLYFF
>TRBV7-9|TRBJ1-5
CASSFLGGPQHF
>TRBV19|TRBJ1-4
CASSIGTGDEKLFF
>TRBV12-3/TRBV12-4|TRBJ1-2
CASSPSGYGYTF
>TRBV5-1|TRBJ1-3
CASSLHGQRSGNTIYF
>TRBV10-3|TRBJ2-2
CAISESTGLAANTGELFF
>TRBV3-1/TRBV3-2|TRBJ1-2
CASSQTGTAYGYTF
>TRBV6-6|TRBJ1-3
CASSYEGAGNTIYF
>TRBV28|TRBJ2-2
CASREDRPTGELFF